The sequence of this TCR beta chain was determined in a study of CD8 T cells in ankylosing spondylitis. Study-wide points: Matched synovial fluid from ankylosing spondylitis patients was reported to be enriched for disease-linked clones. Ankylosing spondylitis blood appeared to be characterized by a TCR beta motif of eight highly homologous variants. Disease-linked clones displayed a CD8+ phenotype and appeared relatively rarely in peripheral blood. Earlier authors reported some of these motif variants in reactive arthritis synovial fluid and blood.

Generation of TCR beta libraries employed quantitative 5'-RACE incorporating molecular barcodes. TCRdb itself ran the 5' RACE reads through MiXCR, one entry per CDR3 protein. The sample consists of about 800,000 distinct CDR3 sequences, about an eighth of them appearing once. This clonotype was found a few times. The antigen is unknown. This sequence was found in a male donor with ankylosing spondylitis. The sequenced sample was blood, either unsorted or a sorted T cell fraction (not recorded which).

DNA of the CDR3: TGCGCCAGCAGCCCCCCGAACGGGGGATCCCAGTTCTTC. It encodes CASSPPNGGSQFF. V is TRBV4-3 and J is TRBJ2-1; perhaps TRBD2 as D (6 bases). Trimming shortened V by 4 bases and J by 13 bases, and 17 bases separated the two germline ends. Germline CDR1 LGHNA, CDR2 YSLEER. There are 13 residues in the CDR3.